This entry describes one T cell receptor (beta chain). Antigen specificity is unknown. This CDR3 spans 15 amino acids. CDR1 and CDR2 from the germline V gene are SEHNR and FQNEAQ (reference sequence). V shed 4 bases and J 5 bases; nucleotides not matched to a gene: 9. This specimen belongs to a study of cytomegalovirus exposure and HLA in healthy donors. Whole-study findings and limits: Reports credit the classifier with highly specific, highly sensitive diagnosis of cytomegalovirus status. Rare sequences made up most TCRs, while some public TCRs were found in many donors. Per a prior analysis, the majority of TCR beta V segments were productive roughly 87% or roughly 30% of the time. TCR beta chains numbering more than 150 were designated cytomegalovirus-associated.

The PCR made use of 60 Vbeta and 13 Jbeta primers. Libraries were prepared by immunoSEQ multiplex PCR; TCRdb keeps only in-frame clonotypes and omits some of them. The sample includes hundreds of thousands of clones, around 90% of them seen just once. The clonotype was recovered from a woman aged 18 to 35 in good health and CMV-seronegative. The sequencing sample was made of PBMCs. V is TRBV7-9 and J is TRBJ2-7, with 9 bases aligning to TRBD1. CDR3 in amino acids: CASSSRDRATHEQYF. CDR3 nucleotides: TGTGCCAGCAGCTCCCGGGACAGGGCTACCCACGAGCAGTACTTC.